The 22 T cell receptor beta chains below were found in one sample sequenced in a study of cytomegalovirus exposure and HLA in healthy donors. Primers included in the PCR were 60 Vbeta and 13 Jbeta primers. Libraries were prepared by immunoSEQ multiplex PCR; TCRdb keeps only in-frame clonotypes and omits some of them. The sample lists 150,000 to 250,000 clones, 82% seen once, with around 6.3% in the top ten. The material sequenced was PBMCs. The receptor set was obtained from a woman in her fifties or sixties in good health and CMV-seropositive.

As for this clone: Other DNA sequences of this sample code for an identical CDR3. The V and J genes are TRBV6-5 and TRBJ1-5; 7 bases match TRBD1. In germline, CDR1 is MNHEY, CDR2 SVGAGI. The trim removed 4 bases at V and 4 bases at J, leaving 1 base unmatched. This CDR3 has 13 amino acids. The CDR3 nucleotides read TGTGCCAGCAGTTTGACAGGGAATCAGCCCCAGCATTTT. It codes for CASSLTGNQPQHF.

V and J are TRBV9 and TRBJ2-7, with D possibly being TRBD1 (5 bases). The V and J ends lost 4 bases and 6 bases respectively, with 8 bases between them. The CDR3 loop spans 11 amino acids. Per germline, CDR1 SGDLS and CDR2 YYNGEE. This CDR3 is CASSTQGEQYF. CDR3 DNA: TGTGCCAGCAGCACGCAGGGCGAGCAGTACTTC.

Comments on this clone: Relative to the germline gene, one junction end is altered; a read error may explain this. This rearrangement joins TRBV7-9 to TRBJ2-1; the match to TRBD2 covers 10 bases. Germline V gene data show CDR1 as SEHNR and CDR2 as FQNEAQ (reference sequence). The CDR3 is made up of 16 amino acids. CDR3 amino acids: CSSSNPSGRVHGEQFF. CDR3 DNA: TGTTCCAGCAGCAACCCCAGCGGGAGGGTACATGGGGAGCAGTTCTTC.

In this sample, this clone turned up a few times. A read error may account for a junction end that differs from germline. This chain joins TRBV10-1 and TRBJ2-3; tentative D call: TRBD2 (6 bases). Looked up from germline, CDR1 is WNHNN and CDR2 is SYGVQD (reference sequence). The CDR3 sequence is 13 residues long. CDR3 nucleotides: TGCGCCACCAGTAAGGACTACAGAGATACGCAGTATTTT. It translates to CATSKDYRDTQYF.

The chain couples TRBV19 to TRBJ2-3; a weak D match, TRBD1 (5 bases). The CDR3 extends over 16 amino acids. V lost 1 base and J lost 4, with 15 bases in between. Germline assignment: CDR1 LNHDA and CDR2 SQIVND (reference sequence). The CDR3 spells CASSIADQGWSDTQYF. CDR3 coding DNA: TGTGCCAGTAGTATAGCGGACCAGGGATGGTCAGATACGCAGTATTTT.

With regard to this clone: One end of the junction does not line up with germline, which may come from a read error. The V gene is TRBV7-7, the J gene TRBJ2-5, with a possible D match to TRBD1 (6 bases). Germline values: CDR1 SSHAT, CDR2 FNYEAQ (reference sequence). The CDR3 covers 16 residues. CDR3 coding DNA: TGTGCTAGCAGCCCCCAACGACAGGCCATCCAAGAGACCCAGTACTTC. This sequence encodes CASSPQRQAIQETQYF.

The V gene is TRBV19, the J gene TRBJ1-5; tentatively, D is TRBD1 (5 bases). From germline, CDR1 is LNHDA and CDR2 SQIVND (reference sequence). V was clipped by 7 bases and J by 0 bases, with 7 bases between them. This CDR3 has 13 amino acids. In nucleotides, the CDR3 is TGTGCCAGTAAGACAGATAGCAATCAGCCCCAGCATTTT. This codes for CASKTDSNQPQHF.

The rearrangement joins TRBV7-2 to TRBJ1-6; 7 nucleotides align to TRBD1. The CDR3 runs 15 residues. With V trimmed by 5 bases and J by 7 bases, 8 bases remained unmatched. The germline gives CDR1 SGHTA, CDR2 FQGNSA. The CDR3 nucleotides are TGTGCCAGCAGCCTAACAGGACAGGAAAATTCACCCCTCCACTTT. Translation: CASSLTGQENSPLHF.

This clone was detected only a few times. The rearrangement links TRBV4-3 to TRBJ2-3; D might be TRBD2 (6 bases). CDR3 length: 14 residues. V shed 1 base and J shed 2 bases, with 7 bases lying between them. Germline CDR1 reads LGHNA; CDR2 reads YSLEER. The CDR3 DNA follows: TGCGCCAGCAGCCAAGCGGGGGACACAGATACGCAGTATTTT. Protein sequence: CASSQAGDTDTQYF.

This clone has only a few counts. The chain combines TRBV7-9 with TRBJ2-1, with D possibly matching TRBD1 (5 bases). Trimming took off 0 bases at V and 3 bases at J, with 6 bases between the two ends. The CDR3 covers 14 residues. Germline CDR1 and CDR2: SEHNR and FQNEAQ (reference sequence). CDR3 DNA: TGTGCCAGCAGCTTAGCGACAGACTACAATGAGCAGTTCTTC. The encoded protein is CASSLATDYNEQFF.

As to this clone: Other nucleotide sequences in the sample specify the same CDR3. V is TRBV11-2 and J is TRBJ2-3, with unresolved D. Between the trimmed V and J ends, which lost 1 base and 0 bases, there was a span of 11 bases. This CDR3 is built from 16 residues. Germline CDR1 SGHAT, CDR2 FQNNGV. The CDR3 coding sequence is TGTGCCAGCAGCTTAGGCAGAGGTATCAGCACAGATACGCAGTATTTT. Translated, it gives CASSLGRGISTDTQYF.

CDR3 coding DNA: TGCGCCAGCAGCCCAGGGACAGGGGGCATGGAAGCTTTCTTT. Translation gives CASSPGTGGMEAFF. The rearrangement uses TRBV5-1 and TRBJ1-1, with 12 bases fitting TRBD1. V shed 4 bases, J shed 8 bases, and the junction held 6 bases outside the gene matches. CDR3 length: 14 residues. Looked up from germline, CDR1 is SGHRS and CDR2 is YFSETQ.

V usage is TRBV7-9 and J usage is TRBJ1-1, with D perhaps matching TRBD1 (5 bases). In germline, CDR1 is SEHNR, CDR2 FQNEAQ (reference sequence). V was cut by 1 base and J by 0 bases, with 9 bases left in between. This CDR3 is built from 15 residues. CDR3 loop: CASSLGLTVNTEAFF. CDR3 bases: TGTGCCAGCAGCTTAGGACTGACAGTGAACACTGAAGCTTTCTTT.

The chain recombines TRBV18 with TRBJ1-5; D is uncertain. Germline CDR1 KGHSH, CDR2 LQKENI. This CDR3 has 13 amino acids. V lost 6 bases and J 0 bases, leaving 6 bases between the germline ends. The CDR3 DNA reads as TGTGCCAGCTCGGGCCATAGCAATCAGCCCCAGCATTTT. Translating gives CASSGHSNQPQHF.

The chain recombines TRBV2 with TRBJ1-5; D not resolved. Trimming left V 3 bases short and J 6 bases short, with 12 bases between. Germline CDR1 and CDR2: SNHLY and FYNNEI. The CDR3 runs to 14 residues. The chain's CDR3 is CASSDGRSGQPQHF. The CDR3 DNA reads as TGTGCCAGCAGTGATGGCCGAAGCGGTCAGCCCCAGCATTTT.

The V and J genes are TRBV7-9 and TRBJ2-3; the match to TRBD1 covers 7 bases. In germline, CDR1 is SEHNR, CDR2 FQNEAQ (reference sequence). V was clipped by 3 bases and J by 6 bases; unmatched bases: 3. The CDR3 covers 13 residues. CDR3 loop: CASSFTGEDTQYF. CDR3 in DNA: TGTGCCAGCAGCTTCACAGGGGAGGATACGCAGTATTTT.

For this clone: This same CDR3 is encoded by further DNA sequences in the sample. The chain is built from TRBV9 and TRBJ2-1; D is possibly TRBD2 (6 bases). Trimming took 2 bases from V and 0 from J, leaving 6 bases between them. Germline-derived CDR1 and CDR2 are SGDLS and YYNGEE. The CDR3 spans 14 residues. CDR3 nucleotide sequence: TGTGCCAGCAGCGTCGGGAGCTCCTACAATGAGCAGTTCTTC. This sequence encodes CASSVGSSYNEQFF.

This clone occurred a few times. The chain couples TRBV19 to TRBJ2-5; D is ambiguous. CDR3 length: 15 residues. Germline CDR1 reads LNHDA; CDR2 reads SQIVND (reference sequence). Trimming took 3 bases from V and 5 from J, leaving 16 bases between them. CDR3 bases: TGTGCCAGTAGTATGGCCGGAACTAAAGCGGAGACCCAGTACTTC. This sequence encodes CASSMAGTKAETQYF.

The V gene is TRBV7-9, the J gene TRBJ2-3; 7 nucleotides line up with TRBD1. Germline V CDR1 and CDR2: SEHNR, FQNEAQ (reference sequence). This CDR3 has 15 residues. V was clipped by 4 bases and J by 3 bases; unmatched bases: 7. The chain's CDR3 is CASSSYRGLTDTQYF. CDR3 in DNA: TGTGCCAGCAGCTCTTACAGGGGTTTGACAGATACGCAGTATTTT. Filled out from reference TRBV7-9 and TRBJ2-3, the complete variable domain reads DTGVSQNPRHKITKRGQNVTFRCDPISEHNRLYWYRQTLGQGPEFLTYFQNEAQLEKSRLLSDRFSAERPKGSFSTLEIQRTEQGDSAMYLCASSSYRGLTDTQYFGPGTRLTVL.

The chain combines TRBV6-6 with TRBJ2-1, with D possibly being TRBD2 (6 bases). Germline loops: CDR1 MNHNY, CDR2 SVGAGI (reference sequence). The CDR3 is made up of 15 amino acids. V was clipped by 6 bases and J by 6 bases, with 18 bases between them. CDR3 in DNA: TGTGCCAGCAGCGAAAGGGGACTCACACCCAATGAGCAGTTCTTC. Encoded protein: CASSERGLTPNEQFF.

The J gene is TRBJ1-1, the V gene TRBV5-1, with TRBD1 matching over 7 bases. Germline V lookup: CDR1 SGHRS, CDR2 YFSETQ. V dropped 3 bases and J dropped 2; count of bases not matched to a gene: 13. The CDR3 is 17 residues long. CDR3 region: CASSSRPRQGGNTEAFF. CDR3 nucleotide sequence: TGCGCCAGCAGCTCCCGGCCCCGACAGGGAGGCAACACTGAAGCTTTCTTT.

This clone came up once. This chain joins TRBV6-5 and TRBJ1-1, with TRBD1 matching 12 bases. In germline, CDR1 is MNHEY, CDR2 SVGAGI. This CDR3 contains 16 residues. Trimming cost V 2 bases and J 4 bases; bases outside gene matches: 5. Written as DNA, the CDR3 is TGTGCCAGCAGTTACGGGGACAGGGGGCGCGTCACTGAAGCTTTCTTT. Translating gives CASSYGDRGRVTEAFF.